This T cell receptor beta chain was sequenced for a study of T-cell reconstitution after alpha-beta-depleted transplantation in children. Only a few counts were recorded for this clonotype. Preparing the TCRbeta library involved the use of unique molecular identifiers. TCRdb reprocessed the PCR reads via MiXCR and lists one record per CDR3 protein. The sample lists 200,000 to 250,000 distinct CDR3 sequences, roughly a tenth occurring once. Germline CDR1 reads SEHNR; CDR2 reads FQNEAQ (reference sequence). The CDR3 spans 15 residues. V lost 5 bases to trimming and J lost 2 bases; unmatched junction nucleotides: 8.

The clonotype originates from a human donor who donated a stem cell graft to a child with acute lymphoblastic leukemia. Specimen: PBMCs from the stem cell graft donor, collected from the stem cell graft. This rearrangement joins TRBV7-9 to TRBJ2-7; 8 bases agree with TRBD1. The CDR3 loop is CASSTPGTGTYEQYF. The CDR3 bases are TGTGCCAGCAGCACACCCGGGACAGGAACCTACGAGCAGTACTTC. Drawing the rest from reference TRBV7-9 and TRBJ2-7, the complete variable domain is DTGVSQNPRHKITKRGQNVTFRCDPISEHNRLYWYRQTLGQGPEFLTYFQNEAQLEKSRLLSDRFSAERPKGSFSTLEIQRTEQGDSAMYLCASSTPGTGTYEQYFGPGTRLTVT.